The sequence of this T cell receptor beta chain was determined in a study of Tregs in tolerant kidney transplant recipients. Study findings and constraints: Nucleotide sequences could not be compared across some patients' samples due to primer changes. Antigen-driven expansion was suggested because donor-specific Tregs expanded more than all Tregs in tolerant patients.

Germline V gene sequence: CDR1 SGHNT, CDR2 YYREEE (reference sequence). Germline trimming cut 9 bases from V and 5 bases from J; bases unmatched to any gene: 19. The CDR3 runs 16 residues. A word on this clone: Its antigen is as yet unknown.

Mixed chimerism was transient after nonmyeloablative marrow transplants from related graft donors. Repertoires were generated with immunoSEQ multiplex PCR, while TCRdb's copy carries only in-frame clones and drops some. The repertoire holds about 100,000 clones, with 80% to 95% as singletons. Sequenced material: CD4+ T cells from blood (PBMCs), taken 12 months after the transplant. The source is a human patient who received a combined kidney and bone marrow transplant. Among the T cells, some may be from the graft donor. V is TRBV5-4 and J is TRBJ1-2; 7 bases are a match to TRBD1. This CDR3 reads CATRPQETGDPYGYTF. The CDR3 coding sequence is TGTGCCACACGACCCCAAGAAACAGGGGATCCTTATGGCTACACCTTC. Drawing the rest from reference TRBV5-4 and TRBJ1-2, the complete variable domain is ETGVTQSPTHLIKTRGQQVTLRCSSQSGHNTVSWYQQALGQGPQFIFQYYREEENGRGNFPPRFSGLQFPNYSSELNVNALELDDSALYLCATRPQETGDPYGYTFGSGTRLTVV.